The clone carrying this T cell receptor (beta chain) was seen many times. TCRdb used MiXCR to reprocess the 5' RACE reads, holding one entry per CDR3 protein. The data hold some 50,000 distinct CDR3 sequences, with less than 11% observed a single time. This specimen comes from a study of early T cells in non-severe SARS-CoV-2 infection. V lost 3 bases and J 1 base, leaving 12 bases between the germline ends. This CDR3 has 15 amino acids. In germline, CDR1 is ENHRY, CDR2 SYGVKD. The sample was whole blood. This receptor was obtained from an adult who was a healthcare worker with PCR-confirmed SARS-CoV-2 infection or an uninfected control (not recorded which). V gene TRBV10-3 combines with J gene TRBJ1-1; the D gene is possibly TRBD1 (6 bases). In DNA form, the CDR3 reads TGTGCCATCAGTGAACGGACAGATCAGAACACTGAAGCTTTCTTT. Amino acids: CAISERTDQNTEAFF.